One and the same sample provided the 10 T cell receptor beta chains below, sequenced in a study of cytomegalovirus exposure and HLA in healthy donors. PCR employed 60 Vbeta and 13 Jbeta primers. Profiled with immunoSEQ multiplex PCR; TCRdb holds only in-frame clones, not every one. The sample contains roughly 200,000 clones, more than 60% of which appear only once. Sequencing was performed on PBMCs. The receptors here all came from a woman aged 55-69 years in good health and CMV-seropositive.

This chain links TRBV7-3 with TRBJ2-5; 10 nucleotides agree with TRBD2. This CDR3 has 15 amino acids. V shed 5 bases, J shed 2 bases, and the junction held 5 bases outside the gene matches. Germline-derived CDR1 and CDR2 are SGHTA and FQGTGA. CDR3 sequence: CASSLGLAAQETQYF. The DNA of the CDR3 is TGTGCCAGCAGCCTCGGACTAGCGGCTCAAGAGACCCAGTACTTC.

The J gene is TRBJ1-3, the V gene TRBV5-5; no firm D call. The CDR3 is 16 amino acids. Trimming left V 1 base short and J 0 bases short, with 11 bases between. Germline V gene sequence: CDR1 SGHKS, CDR2 YYEKEE (reference sequence). CDR3 sequence (DNA): TGTGCCAGCAGCTTGCTCTCTTTACTCTCTGGAAACACCATATATTTT. Its protein product is CASSLLSLLSGNTIYF. Complete variable domain (other parts from reference TRBV5-5 and TRBJ1-3): DAGVTQSPTHLIKTRGQQVTLRCSPISGHKSVSWYQQVLGQGPQFIFQYYEKEERGRGNFPDRFSARQFPNYSSELNVNALLLGDSALYLCASSLLSLLSGNTIYFGEGSWLTVV.

This clone has a single count. V usage is TRBV5-1 and J usage is TRBJ2-2, with D maybe TRBD2 (6 bases). CDR1 and CDR2 from the germline V gene are SGHRS and YFSETQ. The CDR3 totals 15 residues. The V and J ends lost 0 bases and 3 bases respectively, with 9 bases between them. Here the CDR3 reads CASSLAGVDTGELFF. The CDR3, as DNA: TGCGCCAGCAGCTTGGCGGGGGTGGACACCGGGGAGCTGTTTTTT.

The V call is TRBV7-2, the J call TRBJ2-5, with 10 bases fitting TRBD2. CDR3 length: 17 amino acids. With V trimmed by 1 base and J by 2 bases, 7 bases remained unmatched. CDR1 is SGHTA, CDR2 FQGNSA, per germline. The CDR3 region has the DNA TGTGCCAGCAGCTTAGGGGCTAGCGGGAGTCATCAAGAGACCCAGTACTTC. Translating gives CASSLGASGSHQETQYF.

The J gene is TRBJ2-5, the V gene TRBV11-1; 7 nucleotides match TRBD1. CDR1 and CDR2 from the germline V gene are SGHAT and FQDESV (reference sequence). This CDR3 is built from 13 residues. V lost 4 bases, J lost 4 bases, and 3 bases stayed unmatched. Here the CDR3 reads CASSYNRGETQYF. The CDR3 coding sequence is TGTGCCAGCAGCTATAACAGGGGAGAGACCCAGTACTTC.

The J gene is TRBJ1-1, the V gene TRBV19; D remains ambiguous. Trimming removed 3 bases at V and 5 bases at J, with 7 bases between. The CDR3 is 12 residues long. Looked up from germline, CDR1 is LNHDA and CDR2 is SQIVND (reference sequence). The CDR3, as DNA: TGTGCCAGTAGTATTACGGGAACTGAAGCTTTCTTT. This sequence encodes CASSITGTEAFF.

The rearrangement uses TRBV7-2 and TRBJ1-2; TRBD1 matches 10 bases. V trimming: 2 bases; J trimming: 4 bases; junction bases outside the gene matches: 13. The germline V gene encodes CDR1 SGHTA and CDR2 FQGNSA. The CDR3 loop spans 18 amino acids. For the CDR3, the DNA is TGTGCCAGCAGCTTAATGGTTCCGGGACAGGGGTTCCTCTATGGCTACACCTTC. Residues: CASSLMVPGQGFLYGYTF. The variable domain in full, with the rest retrieved from reference TRBV7-2 and TRBJ1-2, is GAGVSQSPSNKVTEKGKDVELRCDPISGHTALYWYRQSLGQGLEFLIYFQGNSAPDKSGLPSDRFSAERTGGSVSTLTIQRTQQEDSAVYLCASSLMVPGQGFLYGYTFGSGTRLTVV.

The table lists this clone with a few counts. The chain recombines TRBV6-1 with TRBJ1-3; TRBD1 might be the D (5 bases). CDR1 is MNHNS and CDR2 is SASEGT in the germline V gene. The CDR3 extends over 16 amino acids. V dropped 2 bases and J dropped 1 base, with 12 bases sitting between them. Here the CDR3 DNA reads TGTGCCAGCAGTGAATCAGGGCGCCTTTCTGGAAACACCATATATTTT. It encodes CASSESGRLSGNTIYF.

The chain carries TRBV5-6 and TRBJ2-7; 10 bases agree with TRBD1. CDR3 length: 14 amino acids. V lost 3 bases and J lost 9; bases outside the gene matches: 9. Germline V lookup: CDR1 SGHDT, CDR2 YYEEEE. As DNA, the CDR3 is TGTGCCAGCAGCTCGCAGGACAGGGGGAATGTGCAGTACTTC. As protein: CASSSQDRGNVQYF.

V is TRBV15 and J is TRBJ2-3; D may be TRBD2 (5 bases). Germline V gene lookup returns CDR1 LNHNV and CDR2 YYDKDF (reference sequence). Trimming took off 0 bases at V and 0 bases at J, with 7 bases between the two ends. This CDR3 has 15 amino acids. CDR3: CATSREGGSTDTQYF. The DNA for the CDR3 is TGTGCCACCAGCAGAGAGGGCGGGAGCACAGATACGCAGTATTTT.